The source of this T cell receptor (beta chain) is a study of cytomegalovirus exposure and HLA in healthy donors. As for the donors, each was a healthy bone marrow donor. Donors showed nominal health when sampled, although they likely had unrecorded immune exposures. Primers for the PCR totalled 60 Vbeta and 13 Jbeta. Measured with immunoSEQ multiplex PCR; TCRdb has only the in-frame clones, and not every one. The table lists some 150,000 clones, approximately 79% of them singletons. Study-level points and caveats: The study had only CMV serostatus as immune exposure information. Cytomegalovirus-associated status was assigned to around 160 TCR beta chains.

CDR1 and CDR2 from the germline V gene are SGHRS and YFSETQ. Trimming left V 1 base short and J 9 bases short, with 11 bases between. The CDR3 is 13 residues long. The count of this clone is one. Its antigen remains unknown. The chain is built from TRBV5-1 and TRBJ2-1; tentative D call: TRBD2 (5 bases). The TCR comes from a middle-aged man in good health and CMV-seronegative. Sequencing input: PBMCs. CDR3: CASSLSAGLEQFF. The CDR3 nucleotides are TGCGCCAGCAGCTTGTCCGCCGGACTTGAGCAGTTCTTC. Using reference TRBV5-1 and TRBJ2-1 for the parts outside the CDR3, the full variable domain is KAGVTQTPRYLIKTRGQQVTLSCSPISGHRSVSWYQQTPGQGLQFLFEYFSETQRNKGNFPGRFSGRQFSNSRSEMNVSTLELGDSALYLCASSLSAGLEQFFGPGTRLTVL.